A selection of T cell receptor beta chains follows, all from one sample in a study of OX40 agonist ivuxolimab in advanced cancers. TCRdb's table, derived via immunoSEQ multiplex PCR, lists solely in-frame clones and lacks some. The sample holds tens of thousands of clones, about 91% seen once. Specimen: CD4+ or CD8+ T cells sorted from blood, collected in a trial of the OX40 agonist ivuxolimab. The receptors come from an adult with an advanced solid tumor such as melanoma, head and neck, liver or kidney cancer. The CDR3 runs from the conserved cysteine through the conserved F or W. D genes are given only for firm matches. The listing skips clone size in some rows; elsewhere it reads once, few, many or a size class.

V gene	clone size	D gene	J gene	CDR3 protein	CDR3 DNA
TRBV4-2	.	TRBD2	TRBJ2-1	CASSQVVTGGGPKEQFF	TGTGCCAGCAGCCAAGTTGTGACGGGAGGCGGGCCGAAGGAGCAGTTCTTC
TRBV2	once	.	TRBJ1-1	CASRLGQLTEAFF	TGTGCCAGCAGACTCGGACAGCTCACTGAAGCTTTCTTT
TRBV5-6	.	.	TRBJ1-2	CASSQKHNLRGIFYGYTF	TGTGCCAGCAGCCAGAAACACAACCTAAGGGGTATCTTCTATGGCTACACCTTC
TRBV28	.	.	TRBJ2-7	CASNGGNPYEQYF	TGTGCCAGCAACGGCGGGAACCCCTACGAGCAGTACTTC
TRBV6-5	.	TRBD1	TRBJ2-7	CASRKHEGARLYF	TGTGCCAGCAGGAAGCATGAGGGGGCTCGGTTGTACTTC
TRBV28	.	.	TRBJ2-2	CASSFYGELFF	TGTGCCAGCAGTTTCTATGGGGAGCTGTTTTTT
TRBV18	.	.	TRBJ2-7	CASSPQGSYEQYF	TGTGCCAGTTCCCCCCAGGGCTCCTACGAGCAGTACTTC
TRBV19	once	TRBD1	TRBJ1-1	CASMKQGGTEAFF	TGTGCCAGTATGAAACAGGGGGGTACTGAAGCTTTCTTT
TRBV11-2	.	.	TRBJ2-1	CASSHDYEQFF	TGTGCCAGCAGCCACGATTATGAGCAGTTCTTC
TRBV6-1	.	.	TRBJ1-2	CASSPSIGYTF	TGTGCCAGCAGTCCATCGATCGGCTACACCTTC
TRBV15	.	.	TRBJ1-1	CATSRELRGNTEAFF	TGTGCCACCAGCAGAGAGTTAAGAGGGAACACTGAAGCTTTCTTT
TRBV7-3	.	.	TRBJ2-5	CASSPGQQETQYF	TGTGCCAGCAGCCCCGGACAGCAAGAGACCCAGTACTTC
TRBV19	.	.	TRBJ2-2	CASSLEPNTGELFF	TGTGCCAGTAGTCTCGAGCCAAACACCGGGGAGCTGTTTTTT
TRBV6-1	few	.	TRBJ2-1	CASKARTPGDEQFF	TGTGCCAGCAAAGCCAGGACCCCCGGGGATGAGCAGTTCTTC
TRBV7-8	.	.	TRBJ1-1	CASSSGGGGEWNTEAFF	TGTGCCAGCAGCTCCGGAGGAGGGGGGGAGTGGAACACTGAAGCTTTCTTT
TRBV4-1	.	.	TRBJ1-1	CASSQDMAAVEAFF	TGCGCCAGCAGCCAAGATATGGCGGCAGTTGAAGCTTTCTTT
TRBV10-3	.	.	TRBJ2-6	CAISEGSNSGANVLTF	TGTGCCATCAGTGAGGGGTCCAACTCTGGGGCCAACGTCCTGACTTTC
TRBV30	.	.	TRBJ1-3	CAWSAQAAYGNTIYF	TGTGCCTGGAGTGCCCAAGCCGCCTATGGAAACACCATATATTTT
TRBV19	.	.	TRBJ1-1	CASRARDTEAFF	TGTGCCAGTAGGGCGCGTGACACTGAAGCTTTCTTT
TRBV6-5	.	.	TRBJ1-2	CASSQGNYGYTF	TGTGCCAGCAGTCAGGGAAACTATGGCTACACCTTC
TRBV5-6	.	TRBD2	TRBJ2-1	CASSLGASGGPILLGQFF	TGTGCCAGCAGCTTGGGGGCTAGCGGGGGCCCCATTTTACTCGGGCAGTTCTTC
TRBV27	once	.	TRBJ1-1	CASHPGPGMNTEAFF	TGTGCCAGCCATCCGGGACCTGGCATGAACACTGAAGCTTTCTTT
TRBV4-1	once	TRBD2	TRBJ2-7	CASSQVPRTSGSWRSSYEQYF	TGCGCCAGCAGCCAAGTCCCCCGGACTAGCGGGAGCTGGAGGTCCTCCTACGAGCAGTACTTC
TRBV28	.	TRBD2	TRBJ2-5	CASMKPGGETQYF	TGTGCCAGCATGAAACCGGGGGGAGAGACCCAGTACTTC
TRBV7-9	.	.	TRBJ2-2	CASSPGGTSGELFF	TGTGCCAGCAGCCCTGGGGGGACTTCCGGGGAGCTGTTTTTT
TRBV7-2	.	.	TRBJ1-1	CASSFQLNTEAFF	TGTGCCAGCAGCTTCCAGTTGAACACTGAAGCTTTCTTT
TRBV27	.	.	TRBJ2-3	CASSLQSIRDTQYF	TGTGCCAGCAGTTTACAGAGTATCCGAGATACGCAGTATTTT
TRBV19	.	TRBD1	TRBJ1-4	CASSRTGQLSNEKLFF	TGTGCCAGTAGTAGAACGGGACAGCTAAGTAATGAAAAACTGTTTTTT
TRBV5-1	.	.	TRBJ1-3	CASSWGRDSGNTIYF	TGCGCCAGCAGCTGGGGACGGGACTCTGGAAACACCATATATTTT
TRBV28	few	.	TRBJ2-1	CASSSGREQFF	TGTGCCAGCAGTTCGGGGAGGGAGCAGTTCTTC
TRBV6-6	.	.	TRBJ2-2	CASSQDHNTGELFF	TGTGCCAGCAGTCAGGACCATAACACCGGGGAGCTGTTTTTT
TRBV25-1	.	.	TRBJ2-2	CASSRSGSGELFF	TGTGCCAGTTCCCGGTCTGGTAGCGGGGAGCTGTTTTTT
TRBV19	.	.	TRBJ1-5	CASIARQASNQPQHF	TGTGCCAGTATAGCAAGGCAGGCCAGCAATCAGCCCCAGCATTTT
TRBV10-3	once	TRBD1	TRBJ1-4	CAISAGTEREKLFF	TGTGCCATCAGTGCCGGGACAGAAAGAGAAAAACTGTTTTTT
TRBV11-2	.	.	TRBJ2-7	CASSLEGGLSYEQYF	TGTGCCAGCAGCTTAGAAGGGGGACTGAGCTACGAGCAGTACTTC
TRBV19	.	TRBD2	TRBJ2-5	CASSRLAGETQYF	TGTGCCAGTAGTCGACTAGCGGGAGAGACCCAGTACTTC
TRBV29-1	.	.	TRBJ2-2	CSVRTMGGELFF	TGCAGCGTCAGGACGATGGGGGGGGAGCTGTTTTTT
TRBV10-3	.	TRBD1	TRBJ2-2	CAISAPTGGWGKDTGELFF	TGTGCCATCAGTGCTCCGACAGGGGGATGGGGCAAGGACACCGGGGAGCTGTTTTTT
TRBV5-4	.	.	TRBJ2-1	CASSSRTTYNEQFF	TGTGCCAGCAGCTCCCGGACAACCTACAATGAGCAGTTCTTC
TRBV4-2	.	.	TRBJ2-2	CASSQTGTNTGELFF	TGTGCCAGCAGCCAGACAGGTACGAACACCGGGGAGCTGTTTTTT
TRBV9	.	TRBD2	TRBJ2-5	CASSPRAGVETQYF	TGTGCCAGCAGCCCCCGAGCGGGAGTGGAGACCCAGTACTTC
TRBV6-6	.	.	TRBJ2-7	CASSPYYEQYF	TGTGCCAGCAGCCCATACTACGAGCAGTACTTC
TRBV2	once	.	TRBJ1-3	CASSLTSGNTIYF	TGTGCCAGCAGCCTGACCTCTGGAAACACCATATATTTT
TRBV10-3	.	.	TRBJ1-4	CAISEGPPVNEKLFF	TGTGCCATCAGTGAGGGGCCACCTGTTAATGAAAAACTGTTTTTT
TRBV7-8	.	TRBD2	TRBJ2-7	CASSLVAGGTYEQYF	TGTGCCAGCAGCTTAGTGGCGGGAGGGACCTACGAGCAGTACTTC
TRBV29-1	.	.	TRBJ2-1	CSVEVGRGGSEQFF	TGCAGCGTTGAGGTCGGGCGGGGAGGTAGTGAGCAGTTCTTC
TRBV5-1	.	.	TRBJ1-1	CASRRETSRTEAFF	TGCGCCAGCCGGAGGGAGACGTCGCGGACTGAAGCTTTCTTT
TRBV5-4	.	TRBD1	TRBJ1-4	CASSLGPGGEANEKLFF	TGTGCCAGCAGCTTGGGCCCAGGGGGCGAGGCTAATGAAAAACTGTTTTTT
TRBV7-9	few	.	TRBJ2-1	CASSLMKLNEQFF	TGTGCCAGCAGCCTCATGAAGTTGAATGAGCAGTTCTTC
TRBV7-8	few	TRBD1	TRBJ2-7	CASSSHRDRASYEQYF	TGTGCCAGCAGCTCCCACCGGGACAGGGCCTCCTACGAGCAGTACTTC
TRBV6-5	.	.	TRBJ1-1	CASSYSGTGTEAFF	TGTGCCAGCAGTTACTCAGGGACTGGGACTGAAGCTTTCTTT
TRBV7-2	.	TRBD1	TRBJ1-6	CASSPGQAVSLHF	TGTGCCAGCAGCCCGGGACAGGCCGTCTCCCTCCACTTT
TRBV19	.	.	TRBJ2-1	CASSIGDSSYNEQFF	TGTGCCAGTAGTATCGGAGACAGCTCCTACAATGAGCAGTTCTTC
TRBV14	.	TRBD2	TRBJ2-1	CASRYGLAENGNEQFF	TGTGCCAGCAGATACGGACTAGCGGAGAATGGGAATGAGCAGTTCTTC
TRBV6-6	.	.	TRBJ2-7	CASSYGTESYEQYF	TGTGCCAGCAGTTACGGGACCGAGTCCTACGAGCAGTACTTC
TRBV4-1	few	.	TRBJ2-2	CASSQFPVGAAVGELFF	TGCGCCAGCAGCCAATTCCCGGTGGGGGCGGCGGTGGGGGAGCTGTTTTTT
TRBV10-3	.	.	TRBJ1-5	CAISESIVLNQPQHF	TGTGCCATCAGTGAGTCGATAGTGCTCAATCAGCCCCAGCATTTT
TRBV6-1	.	.	TRBJ2-7	CASSEADGSYEQYF	TGTGCCAGCAGTGAAGCAGACGGCTCCTACGAGCAGTACTTC
TRBV19	once	TRBD1	TRBJ2-7	CASTPGTGASYEQYF	TGTGCCAGTACCCCCGGGACAGGTGCCTCCTACGAGCAGTACTTC
TRBV6-5	.	TRBD1	TRBJ1-5	CASSYPQGGQPQHF	TGTGCCAGCAGTTACCCGCAGGGGGGGCAGCCCCAGCATTTT